This T cell receptor beta chain is from a study of blood T cell repertoires in COVID-19. Across the study: Material from acute and convalescent COVID-19 was sourced from the United States, Italy and Spain.

In the original processing: Reference gene primer amplification in the assay estimated nucleated cell counts. The assay was immunoSEQ multiplex PCR, and TCRdb's table has in-frame clones only and misses some. Clone size and V and J calls were adopted from that table, with D and trimming inferred from the DNA. The sample has roughly 70,000 clones, around 90% seen once. This clone has only one observation. V lost 1 base to trimming and J lost 0 bases, with 10 bases between them. The V gene's germline CDR1 is SGHTA and CDR2 FQGNSA. The CDR3 totals 15 residues. The chain links TRBV7-2 to TRBJ2-7; D gene uncertain. The sequenced sample consisted of peripheral blood. This receptor was taken from an elderly woman with active COVID-19. The CDR3 reads CASSLGIRSSYEQYF. In DNA form, the CDR3 reads TGTGCCAGCAGCTTAGGGATTCGGAGCTCCTACGAGCAGTACTTC.